This T cell receptor beta chain was obtained from a study of OX40 agonist ivuxolimab in advanced cancers. The protocol was immunoSEQ multiplex PCR, while the TCRdb copy is restricted to in-frame clones and leaves out a portion. The profile shows some 27,000 clones, about 77% of them singletons. Overall study findings and caveats: Average numbers of expanded clones were greater in CD8+ T cells than in CD4+.

With regard to this clone: Antigen: not known.

The sample in question was CD4+ or CD8+ T cells sorted from blood, obtained in a trial of the OX40 agonist ivuxolimab. This clonotype originated in an adult with an advanced solid tumor such as melanoma, head and neck, liver or kidney cancer.

CDR3 amino acids: CASSPWTAQETQYF. In DNA, the CDR3 is TGTGCCAGCAGCCCGTGGACAGCACAAGAGACCCAGTACTTC. The chain is built from TRBV7-9 and TRBJ2-5; a possible D gene is TRBD1 (6 bases). The CDR3 loop spans 14 amino acids. Germline CDR1 is SEHNR and CDR2 is FQNEAQ (reference sequence). Trimming removed 5 bases from V and 2 bases from J, with 12 bases in between.